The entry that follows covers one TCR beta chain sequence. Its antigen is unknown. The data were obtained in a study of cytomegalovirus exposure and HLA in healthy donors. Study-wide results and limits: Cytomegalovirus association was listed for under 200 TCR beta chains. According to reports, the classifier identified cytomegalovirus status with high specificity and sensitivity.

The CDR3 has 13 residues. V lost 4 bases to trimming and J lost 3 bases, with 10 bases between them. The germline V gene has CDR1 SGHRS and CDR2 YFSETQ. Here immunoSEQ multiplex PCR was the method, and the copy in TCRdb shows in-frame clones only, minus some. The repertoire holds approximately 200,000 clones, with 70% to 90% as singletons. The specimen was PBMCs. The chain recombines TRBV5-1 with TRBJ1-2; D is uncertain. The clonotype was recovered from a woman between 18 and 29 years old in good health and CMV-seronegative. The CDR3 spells CASSPRVHYGYTF. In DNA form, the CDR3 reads TGCGCCAGCAGCCCGAGGGTCCACTATGGCTACACCTTC.